A selection of T cell receptor beta chains follows, all from one sample in a study of cytomegalovirus exposure and HLA in healthy donors. Measured with immunoSEQ multiplex PCR; TCRdb has only the in-frame clones, and not every one. The sample carries approximately 140,000 clones, around 83% recorded once. The sample was PBMCs. The receptor source for this set is a girl aged 2 to 9 in good health and CMV-seronegative. CDR3s include the opening cysteine and the closing phenylalanine or tryptophan. Fields, in order: V gene, D gene, clone size, J gene, CDR3 DNA, CDR3 protein. A D gene is named only where the DNA matches it firmly. Not all rows give a size; the values are once, few, many and, for expanded clones, a class.

>TRBV6-5|.|few|TRBJ1-3
TGTGCCAGCAGCCCGAGCTCTGGAAACACCATATATTTT
CASSPSSGNTIYF
>TRBV18|.|few|TRBJ2-7
TGTGCCAGCTCACCACCCTTCTCCTACGAGCAGTACTTC
CASSPPFSYEQYF
>TRBV7-2|TRBD2|.|TRBJ2-3
TGTGCCAGCAGCTTACATCCTAGCGGGGGACTTAGCACAGATACGCAGTATTTT
CASSLHPSGGLSTDTQYF
>TRBV19|.|few|TRBJ1-5
TGTGCCAGCCAGTACCGCCAGGGAAATCAGCCCCAGCATTTT
CASQYRQGNQPQHF
>TRBV28|.|few|TRBJ2-1
TGTGCCAGCAGTTTAATTGCCTACGCGGGTGAGCAGTTCTTC
CASSLIAYAGEQFF
>TRBV15|.|.|TRBJ1-5
TGTGCCACCAGCAGAGGGGGGGGCGGGTTTAGTGGCAATCAGCCCCAGCATTTT
CATSRGGGGFSGNQPQHF
>TRBV27|TRBD2|few|TRBJ2-1
TGTGCCAGCAGTCCACGGACTAGCGGGAGGGCCTTCTCCTACAATGAGCAGTTCTTC
CASSPRTSGRAFSYNEQFF
>TRBV7-2|.|.|TRBJ2-1
TGTGCCAGCAATCCCGCGTACAATGAGCAGTTCTTC
CASNPAYNEQFF
>TRBV5-4|.|.|TRBJ2-7
TGTGCCAGCAGCTTGGACGTTACCTACGAGCAGTACTTC
CASSLDVTYEQYF
>TRBV2|.|.|TRBJ1-1
TGTGCCAGCAGTGAAGAATCCAGGGACTTCGCTGAAGCTTTCTTT
CASSEESRDFAEAFF
>TRBV2|TRBD1|.|TRBJ2-5
TGTGCCAGCATCGTGGACAGGGGAAGGGAGACCCAGTACTTC
CASIVDRGRETQYF
>TRBV10-2|.|.|TRBJ1-5
TGCGCCAGCAGAGGACAGTCTACTAGCAATCAGCCCCAGCATTTT
CASRGQSTSNQPQHF
>TRBV10-3|TRBD2|.|TRBJ2-5
TGTGCCATCGCTAGCACCTCTAGCGGGGGCCCAGAGACCCAGTACTTC
CAIASTSSGGPETQYF
>TRBV7-9|.|.|TRBJ2-6
TGTGCCAGCTACGGGGTCGGGGCCAACGTCCTGACTTTC
CASYGVGANVLTF
>TRBV28|TRBD1|.|TRBJ2-1
TGTGCCAGCAGCTTCTCCCGGGACAGTTACAATGAGCAGTTCTTC
CASSFSRDSYNEQFF
>TRBV12-5|.|.|TRBJ2-5
TGTGCTAGTGGTTTGGACCAGACAGCAGGGGTAGAGACCCAGTACTTC
CASGLDQTAGVETQYF
>TRBV25-1|TRBD1|.|TRBJ2-6
TGTGCCAGCAGTGCCCCGGACAGGGGGGTTGGGGCCAACGTCCTGACTTTC
CASSAPDRGVGANVLTF
>TRBV19|.|.|TRBJ1-2
TGTGCCAGTAGTATGTCGGCGGAGACAGATGGCTACACCTTC
CASSMSAETDGYTF
>TRBV9|TRBD2|.|TRBJ2-3
TGTGCCAGCAGCGTGGGGACTAGCGGGAGAGATACGCAGTATTTT
CASSVGTSGRDTQYF
>TRBV29-1|.|.|TRBJ2-4
TGCAGCGTTGAACTCGGAGCCAAAAACATTCAGTACTTC
CSVELGAKNIQYF
>TRBV7-2|.|.|TRBJ2-7
TGTGCCAGCAAACTATACACAGGGAGAAACTACGAGCAGTACTTC
CASKLYTGRNYEQYF
>TRBV25-1|.|.|TRBJ2-7
TGTGCCAGCAGTTCGGTCACCTACGAGCAGTACTTC
CASSSVTYEQYF
>TRBV5-4|TRBD2|.|TRBJ2-1
TGTGCCAGCAGCCCAACTAGCGGGGGTGACAATGAGCAGTTCTTC
CASSPTSGGDNEQFF
>TRBV20-1|.|.|TRBJ2-3
TGCAGTGCCTTAATTTCTGATACGCAGTATTTT
CSALISDTQYF
>TRBV6-5|.|.|TRBJ2-7
TGTGCCAGCAGTTACCTAGGAGGAGGGACCTACGAGCAGTACTTC
CASSYLGGGTYEQYF
>TRBV6-4|TRBD1|.|TRBJ1-3
TGTGCCAGCAGTGAAGGGACAGGTTCTGGAAACACCATATATTTT
CASSEGTGSGNTIYF
>TRBV6-6|.|.|TRBJ1-2
TGTGCCAGCAGTTCGGGACAATATGGCTACACCTTC
CASSSGQYGYTF